This T cell receptor beta chain comes out of a study of shared clonotypes between healthy human individuals. There were only Caucasian adults among the donors, and all lived in Nashville, Tennessee. Method: immunoSEQ multiplex PCR; TCRdb's copy keeps in-frame clones and lacks some. This table holds hundreds of thousands of clones, over 65% found once. The CDR3 runs to 14 residues. Germline CDR1 MNHNS, CDR2 SASEGT. With 8 bases removed from V and 5 bases from J, the gap between germline ends came to 16 bases. Sequencing input: memory CD4+ T cells sorted from blood. Subset: CD45RA-negative fraction. The chain combines TRBV6-1 with TRBJ2-1, with D perhaps being TRBD1 or TRBD2 (5 bases each). The clonotype comes from a woman aged 25-40 years in good health. The CDR3: CASARVGDNNEQFF. The CDR3 region has the DNA TGTGCCAGCGCGAGGGTGGGGGATAACAATGAGCAGTTCTTC.